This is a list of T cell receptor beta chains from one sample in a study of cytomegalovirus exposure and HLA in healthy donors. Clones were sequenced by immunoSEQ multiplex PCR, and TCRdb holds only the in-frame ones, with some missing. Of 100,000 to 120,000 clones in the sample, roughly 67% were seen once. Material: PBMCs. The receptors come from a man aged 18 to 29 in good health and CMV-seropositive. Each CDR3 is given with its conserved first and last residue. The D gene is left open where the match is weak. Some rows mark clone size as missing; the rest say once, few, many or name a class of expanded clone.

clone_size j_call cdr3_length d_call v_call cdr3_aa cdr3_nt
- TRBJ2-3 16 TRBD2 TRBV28 CASSAPGGITTDTQYF TGTGCCAGCAGTGCCCCGGGGGGAATCACCACAGATACGCAGTATTTT
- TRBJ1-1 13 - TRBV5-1 CASSFRGFTEAFF TGCGCCAGCAGCTTCCGCGGGTTCACTGAAGCTTTCTTT
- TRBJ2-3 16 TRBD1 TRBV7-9 CASSLPHRTGVDTQYF TGTGCCAGCAGCTTACCTCACCGGACAGGCGTAGATACGCAGTATTTT
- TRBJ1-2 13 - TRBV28 CASSQQDTHGYTF TGTGCCAGCAGTCAACAGGATACGCATGGCTACACCTTC
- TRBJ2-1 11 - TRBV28 CATGRTAEQFF TGTGCCACCGGCCGTACAGCCGAGCAGTTCTTC
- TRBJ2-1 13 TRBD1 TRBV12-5 CASGSGTGGEQFF TGTGCTAGTGGTTCGGGGACAGGGGGTGAGCAGTTCTTC
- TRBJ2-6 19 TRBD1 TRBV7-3 CASSLVGTGAPSGANVLTF TGTGCCAGCAGCTTAGTGGGGACAGGGGCACCCTCTGGGGCCAACGTCCTGACTTTC
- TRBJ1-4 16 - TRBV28 CASSPGTGRTNEKLFF TGTGCCAGCAGCCCAGGAACAGGGCGGACTAATGAAAAACTGTTTTTT
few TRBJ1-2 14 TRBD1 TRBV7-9 CASGLDRGDAGYTF TGTGCCAGCGGACTGGACAGGGGAGACGCTGGCTACACCTTC
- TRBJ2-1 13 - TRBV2 CANSGGAYNEQFF TGTGCCAACAGTGGCGGGGCCTACAATGAGCAGTTCTTC
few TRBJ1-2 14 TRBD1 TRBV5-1 CASTGTGGAYGYTF TGCGCCAGCACCGGGACAGGGGGCGCCTATGGCTACACCTTC
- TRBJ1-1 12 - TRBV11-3 CASSLADRRAFF TGTGCCAGCAGCCTGGCGGACCGGAGGGCTTTCTTT
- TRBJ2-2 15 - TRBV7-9 CASSLRQTNTGELFF TGTGCCAGCAGCTTAAGACAGACGAACACCGGGGAGCTGTTTTTT
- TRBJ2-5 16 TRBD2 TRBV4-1 CASSQTSGVLRETQYF TGCGCCAGCAGCCAGACTAGCGGGGTACTCCGAGAGACCCAGTACTTC
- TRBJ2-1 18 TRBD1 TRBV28 CASSTSGTGSGSYNEQFF TGTGCCAGCAGCACCTCCGGGACAGGGTCCGGGTCCTACAATGAGCAGTTCTTC
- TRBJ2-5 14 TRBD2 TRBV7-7 CASSLDSGEETQYF TGTGCCAGCAGCTTAGACAGCGGGGAGGAGACCCAGTACTTC
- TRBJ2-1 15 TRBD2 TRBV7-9 CSSGPLAGGLYEQFF TGTTCCAGCGGCCCTCTAGCGGGGGGGCTTTACGAGCAGTTCTTC
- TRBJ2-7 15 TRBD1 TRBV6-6 CASSRDRANSYEQYF TGTGCCAGCTCCCGGGACAGGGCAAACTCCTACGAGCAGTACTTC
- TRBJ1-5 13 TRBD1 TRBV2 CASRGTGNQPQHF TGTGCCAGCAGGGGGACAGGGAATCAGCCCCAGCATTTT
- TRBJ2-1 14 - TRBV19 CACHGGRTYNEQFF TGTGCCTGCCACGGGGGGCGCACCTACAATGAGCAGTTCTTC
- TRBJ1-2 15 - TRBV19 CASTPGRQGAYGYTF TGTGCCAGTACTCCAGGTAGACAAGGTGCCTATGGCTACACCTTC
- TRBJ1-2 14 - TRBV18 CASSSGTMGYGYTF TGTGCCAGCTCATCCGGGACAATGGGGTATGGCTACACCTTC
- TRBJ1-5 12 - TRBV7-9 CSSSLAERPQHF TGTTCCAGCAGCTTAGCTGAGAGGCCCCAGCATTTT
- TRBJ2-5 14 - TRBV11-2 CASSPKQGRQTQYF TGTGCCAGCAGCCCAAAACAGGGAAGACAGACCCAGTACTTC
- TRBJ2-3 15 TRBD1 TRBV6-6 CASSSLTGSTDTQYF TGTGCCAGCAGTTCCCTGACAGGGAGCACAGATACGCAGTATTTT
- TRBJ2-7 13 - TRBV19 CASSIRATYEQYF TGTGCCAGTAGTATCAGGGCCACCTACGAGCAGTACTTC
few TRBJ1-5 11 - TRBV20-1 CSASAGCPQHF TGCAGTGCTAGTGCGGGATGCCCCCAGCATTTT
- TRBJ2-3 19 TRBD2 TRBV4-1 CASSQTGLAGGGSTDTQYF TGCGCCAGCAGCCAAACGGGACTAGCGGGGGGGGGTAGCACAGATACGCAGTATTTT
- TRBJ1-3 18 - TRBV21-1 CASPSWGQSDITGNTIYF TGTGCCAGCCCTAGTTGGGGGCAGTCCGATATTACCGGAAACACCATATATTTT
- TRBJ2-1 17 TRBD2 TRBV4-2 CASSQESERGGGNEQFF TGTGCCAGCAGCCAAGAGTCCGAGCGGGGGGGCGGGAATGAGCAGTTCTTC
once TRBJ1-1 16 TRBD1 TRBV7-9 CASSLQGDLMNTEAFF TGTGCCAGCAGTTTACAGGGGGACTTAATGAACACTGAAGCTTTCTTT
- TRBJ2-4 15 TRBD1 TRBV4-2 CASSQGTGSGNIQYF TGTGCCAGCAGCCAAGGGACAGGGTCTGGGAACATTCAGTACTTC
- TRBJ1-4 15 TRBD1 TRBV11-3 CASSRSGTVREKLFF TGTGCCAGCAGCCGATCCGGGACAGTGAGAGAAAAACTGTTTTTT
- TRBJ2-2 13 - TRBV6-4 CASSDSGTGELFF TGTGCCAGCAGTGACTCCGGGACCGGGGAGCTGTTTTTT